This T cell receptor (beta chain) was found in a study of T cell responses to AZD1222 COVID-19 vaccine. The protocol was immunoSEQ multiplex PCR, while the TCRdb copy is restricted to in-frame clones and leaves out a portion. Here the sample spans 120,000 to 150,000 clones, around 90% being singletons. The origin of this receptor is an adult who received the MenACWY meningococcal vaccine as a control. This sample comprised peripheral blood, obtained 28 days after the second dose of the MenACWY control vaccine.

DNA of the CDR3: TGTGCCAGCACTAAGAGCAATCAGCCCCAGCATTTT. Its translation is CASTKSNQPQHF. The chain is built from TRBV2 and TRBJ1-5; D ambiguous. The V and J ends lost 7 bases and 1 base respectively, with 5 bases between them. The CDR3 length is 12 residues. CDR1 is SNHLY, CDR2 FYNNEI, per germline.